The rows below give T cell receptor beta chains drawn from one sample of a study of regulatory T cells in long-lasting Graves disease. Via MiXCR, TCRdb re-called the multiplex PCR reads, giving one row per CDR3 protein. The table has about 430,000 distinct CDR3 sequences, 21% seen once. The specimen comprised peripheral blood mononuclear cells (PBMCs), sampled when the disease was refractory, from a patient treated with antithyroid drugs. These receptors originate from a female donor with Graves disease. Each CDR3 is given with its conserved first and last residue. A D gene is named only where the DNA matches it firmly. Some rows have no size entry. The others give once, few or many, or a class for an expanded clone.

V: TRBV11-2; size: few; J: TRBJ2-3; D: NA; DNA: TGTGCCAGCAGCACCTGGACTAGCACAGATACGCAGTATTTT; CDR3: CASSTWTSTDTQYF
V: TRBV6-5; size: many; J: TRBJ2-7; D: TRBD2; DNA: TGTGCCAGCAGTTACTCCGGACTAGCTTTCTACGAGCAGTACTTC; CDR3: CASSYSGLAFYEQYF
V: TRBV5-1; size: NA; J: TRBJ2-2; D: NA; DNA: TGCGCCAGCAGCTTGGATTTTGGGGGCGTTCACACCGGGGAGCTGTTTTTT; CDR3: CASSLDFGGVHTGELFF
V: TRBV10-2; size: many; J: TRBJ2-5; D: NA; DNA: TGCGCCAGCAGTGAGTCGCCAGGGACAGAGACCCAGTACTTC; CDR3: CASSESPGTETQYF
V: TRBV28; size: NA; J: TRBJ2-6; D: TRBD2; DNA: TGTGCCAGCAGCAGACTAGCGGGGAACTCTGGGGCCAACGTCCTGACTTTC; CDR3: CASSRLAGNSGANVLTF
V: TRBV9; size: many; J: TRBJ1-2; D: TRBD1; DNA: TGTGCCAGCGGTACAGGGGTTTATGGCTACACCTTC; CDR3: CASGTGVYGYTF
V: TRBV6-1; size: NA; J: TRBJ2-6; D: NA; DNA: TGTGCCAGCAGGACACGGGGAACTGGGGCCAACGTCCTGACTTTC; CDR3: CASRTRGTGANVLTF
V: TRBV6-1; size: many; J: TRBJ2-1; D: TRBD2; DNA: TGTGCCAGCAGCTCAGGACTAGTCTCCTACAATGAGCAGTTCTTC; CDR3: CASSSGLVSYNEQFF
V: TRBV9; size: few; J: TRBJ1-1; D: NA; DNA: TGTGCCAGCACCGATTTCGGGACGAACACTGAAGCTTTCTTT; CDR3: CASTDFGTNTEAFF
V: TRBV28; size: many; J: TRBJ1-4; D: NA; DNA: TGTGCCAGCAGTTTAATCCGGGGCTCTAATGAAAAACTGTTTTTT; CDR3: CASSLIRGSNEKLFF
V: TRBV9; size: NA; J: TRBJ2-1; D: TRBD2; DNA: TGTGCCAGCGGGAAGCTAGCGGCTAACAATGAGCAGTTCTTC; CDR3: CASGKLAANNEQFF
V: TRBV28; size: many; J: TRBJ2-7; D: NA; DNA: TGTGCCAGCAGGGTGACCAGGGGATCAACCTACGAGCAGTACTTC; CDR3: CASRVTRGSTYEQYF
V: TRBV28; size: many; J: TRBJ1-4; D: NA; DNA: TGTGCCAGCACCGACACTTGGTCAACTAATGAAAAACTGTTTTTT; CDR3: CASTDTWSTNEKLFF
V: TRBV5-1; size: NA; J: TRBJ2-5; D: NA; DNA: TGCGCCAGCAGCACGTTGGCGGGACGCCAAGAGACCCAGTACTTC; CDR3: CASSTLAGRQETQYF
V: TRBV2; size: many; J: TRBJ2-7; D: NA; DNA: TGTGCCAGCTTACAGGGAGGGAGCTACGAGCAGTACTTC; CDR3: CASLQGGSYEQYF
V: TRBV27; size: many; J: TRBJ2-5; D: TRBD2; DNA: TGTGCCAGCAGTTTACGGTATACTAGCGGGAGGGAAGGTGAGACCCAGTACTTC; CDR3: CASSLRYTSGREGETQYF
V: TRBV28; size: few; J: TRBJ2-3; D: NA; DNA: TGTGCCAGCATAGCAGGGTCCTACACAGATACGCAGTATTTT; CDR3: CASIAGSYTDTQYF
V: TRBV20-1; size: NA; J: TRBJ2-2; D: NA; DNA: TGCAGTGCTAGTACGCACCCCCTGGAGACCGGGGAGCTGTTTTTT; CDR3: CSASTHPLETGELFF
V: TRBV20-1; size: NA; J: TRBJ2-2; D: NA; DNA: TGCAGTGCTAACCGGGACCCGAGAGGGGAGCTGTTTTTT; CDR3: CSANRDPRGELFF
V: TRBV18; size: many; J: TRBJ1-4; D: NA; DNA: TGTGCCAGCTCACGACGGGGGTATCAAACTAATGAAAAACTGTTTTTT; CDR3: CASSRRGYQTNEKLFF
V: TRBV5-1; size: NA; J: TRBJ2-2; D: TRBD2; DNA: TGCGCCAGCAGCTTGCCACCGCTAGCGGGAGGCGCCTTGGCCGGGGAGCTGTTTTTT; CDR3: CASSLPPLAGGALAGELFF
V: TRBV7-9; size: NA; J: TRBJ1-3; D: NA; DNA: TGTGCCAGCAGCTTTATTGACTTTAGCCTCTCTGGAAACACCATATATTTT; CDR3: CASSFIDFSLSGNTIYF
V: TRBV28; size: many; J: TRBJ1-4; D: TRBD1; DNA: TGTGCCAGCAGCTCCACTGGGACAGCTAATGAAAAACTGTTTTTT; CDR3: CASSSTGTANEKLFF
V: TRBV3-1; size: few; J: TRBJ1-1; D: NA; DNA: TGTGCCAGCAAACCATCGGGGGCGAACACTGAAGCTTTCTTT; CDR3: CASKPSGANTEAFF
V: TRBV4-1; size: NA; J: TRBJ2-7; D: TRBD1; DNA: TGCGCCAGCAGCCAGGATGACAGGGCCAACGAGCAGTACTTC; CDR3: CASSQDDRANEQYF
V: TRBV7-6; size: NA; J: TRBJ1-6; D: NA; DNA: TGTGCCAGCAGCCGGTATACTGGGCCGAATTCACCCCTCCACTTT; CDR3: CASSRYTGPNSPLHF
V: TRBV6-2/TRBV6-3; size: NA; J: TRBJ1-1; D: NA; DNA: TGTGCCAGCACCCCTCTGGCGAACACTGAAGCTTTCTTT; CDR3: CASTPLANTEAFF
V: TRBV28; size: few; J: TRBJ1-5; D: NA; DNA: TGTGCCAGCAGTCCGGGGCTGATAAACAATCAGCCCCAGCATTTT; CDR3: CASSPGLINNQPQHF
V: TRBV28; size: many; J: TRBJ2-5; D: TRBD2; DNA: TGTGCCAGCAGACCTCTAGCGGGAGTACTAGAGACCCAGTACTTC; CDR3: CASRPLAGVLETQYF
V: TRBV20-1; size: few; J: TRBJ1-1; D: NA; DNA: TGCAGTGCTAGATGGTCGGGATACACTGAAGCTTTCTTT; CDR3: CSARWSGYTEAFF
V: TRBV10-3; size: few; J: TRBJ2-7; D: NA; DNA: TGTGCCATCAGTGAGTCCTGGCACGAGCAGTACTTC; CDR3: CAISESWHEQYF
V: TRBV12-3/TRBV12-4; size: many; J: TRBJ1-1; D: NA; DNA: TGTGCCAGCAGTTTACGACACCAGAACACTGAAGCTTTCTTT; CDR3: CASSLRHQNTEAFF
V: TRBV5-6; size: NA; J: TRBJ2-5; D: TRBD1; DNA: TGTGCCAGCAGCCGGAGACAGGGGCTGGGGGAGACCCAGTACTTC; CDR3: CASSRRQGLGETQYF